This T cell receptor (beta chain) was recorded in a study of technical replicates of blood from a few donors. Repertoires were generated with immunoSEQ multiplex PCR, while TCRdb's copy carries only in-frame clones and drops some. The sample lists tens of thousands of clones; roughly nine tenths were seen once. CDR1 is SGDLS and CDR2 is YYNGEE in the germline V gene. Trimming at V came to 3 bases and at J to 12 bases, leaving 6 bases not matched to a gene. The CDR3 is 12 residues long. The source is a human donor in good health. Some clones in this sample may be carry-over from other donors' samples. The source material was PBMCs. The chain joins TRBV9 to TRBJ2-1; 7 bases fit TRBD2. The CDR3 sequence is CASSAEGLSQFF. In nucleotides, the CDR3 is TGTGCCAGCAGCGCGGAGGGACTATCGCAGTTCTTC.